This TCR beta chain stems from a study of blood T cell repertoires in COVID-19. Across the study: Sites in the United States, Italy and Spain provided acute and convalescent COVID-19 samples.

How the authors handled the data: Nucleated cell number was recorded as an estimate derived from reference gene primer amplification. Sequenced by immunoSEQ multiplex PCR; TCRdb stores in-frame clones only, minus some. The DNA gave D and trimming, while V, J and clone size come from that table. Of more than 100,000 clones listed, approximately 87% are singletons. Germline values: CDR1 LGHDT, CDR2 YNNKEL (reference sequence). The CDR3 loop spans 14 amino acids. Trimming shortened V by 0 bases and J by 4 bases, and 9 bases separated the two germline ends. This receptor was obtained from a woman aged 55-70 years with acute or convalescent COVID-19. Sequenced input: peripheral blood. The chain links TRBV3-1 (or the pseudogene TRBV3-2) to TRBJ1-2; D remains unclear. The CDR3 DNA reads TGTGCCAGCAGCCAAGATGTCGGTCTCTATGGCTACACCTTC. This sequence encodes CASSQDVGLYGYTF.